This is a list of T cell receptor beta chains from one sample in a study of T cell responses to AZD1222 COVID-19 vaccine. Assay used: immunoSEQ multiplex PCR; TCRdb lists only in-frame clones, some missing. Here the sample spans over 150,000 clones, just over 90% being singletons. The sample consisted of peripheral blood, taken on day 0 of AZD1222 vaccination. All receptors come from an adult in good health. The CDR3 runs from the conserved cysteine through the conserved F or W. D genes are given only for firm matches. Not all rows give a size; the values are once, few, many and, for expanded clones, a class.

v_gene: TRBV5-1
j_gene: TRBJ1-2
abundance: NA
d_gene: NA
CDR3aa: CASSSGKGGYTF
CDR3nt: TGCGCCAGCAGCTCAGGAAAAGGTGGCTACACCTTC

v_gene: TRBV9
j_gene: TRBJ1-3
abundance: NA
d_gene: NA
CDR3aa: CASSVNSGYSGNTIYF
CDR3nt: TGTGCCAGCAGCGTTAACTCAGGCTACTCTGGAAACACCATATATTTT

v_gene: TRBV7-9
j_gene: TRBJ2-2
abundance: NA
d_gene: NA
CDR3aa: CASEGWDTNTGELFF
CDR3nt: TGTGCCAGCGAGGGGTGGGACACAAACACCGGGGAGCTGTTTTTT

v_gene: TRBV4-3
j_gene: TRBJ1-1
abundance: NA
d_gene: NA
CDR3aa: CASSQDYAAATEAFF
CDR3nt: TGCGCCAGCAGCCAAGATTACGCAGCAGCCACTGAAGCTTTCTTT

v_gene: TRBV27
j_gene: TRBJ1-5
abundance: NA
d_gene: NA
CDR3aa: CASSSGRRSQPQHF
CDR3nt: TGTGCCAGCAGTTCCGGCCGGAGGAGCCAGCCCCAGCATTTT

v_gene: TRBV28
j_gene: TRBJ1-2
abundance: NA
d_gene: NA
CDR3aa: CASSLIGYGYTF
CDR3nt: TGTGCCAGCAGTTTAATCGGCTATGGCTACACCTTC

v_gene: TRBV5-1
j_gene: TRBJ1-2
abundance: NA
d_gene: NA
CDR3aa: CASSPGGKTANYGYTF
CDR3nt: TGCGCCAGCAGCCCCGGCGGCAAAACGGCTAACTATGGCTACACCTTC

v_gene: TRBV6-2/TRBV6-3
j_gene: TRBJ2-5
abundance: NA
d_gene: TRBD1
CDR3aa: CASSTPRQGETQYF
CDR3nt: TGTGCCAGCAGTACCCCTCGACAGGGCGAGACCCAGTACTTC

v_gene: TRBV30
j_gene: TRBJ1-5
abundance: NA
d_gene: NA
CDR3aa: CAWSVGTFLNQPQHF
CDR3nt: TGTGCCTGGAGTGTAGGGACCTTTCTTAATCAGCCCCAGCATTTT

v_gene: TRBV10-3
j_gene: TRBJ1-2
abundance: NA
d_gene: NA
CDR3aa: CAISEDSRTYGYTF
CDR3nt: TGTGCCATCAGTGAGGACAGCAGAACGTATGGCTACACCTTC

v_gene: TRBV4-1
j_gene: TRBJ1-2
abundance: once
d_gene: NA
CDR3aa: CASSQDGPSTF
CDR3nt: TGCGCCAGCAGCCAAGACGGGCCAAGCACCTTC

v_gene: TRBV6-1
j_gene: TRBJ2-7
abundance: NA
d_gene: NA
CDR3aa: CASSERTYEQYF
CDR3nt: TGTGCCAGCAGTGAGCGGACGTACGAGCAGTACTTC

v_gene: TRBV18
j_gene: TRBJ1-2
abundance: NA
d_gene: TRBD1
CDR3aa: CASSPRDRGGYGYTF
CDR3nt: TGTGCCAGCTCACCCCGGGACAGGGGAGGCTATGGCTACACCTTC

v_gene: TRBV2
j_gene: TRBJ2-7
abundance: few
d_gene: NA
CDR3aa: CASSGGTESF
CDR3nt: TGTGCCAGCAGTGGAGGAACAGAATCGTTC

v_gene: TRBV14
j_gene: TRBJ1-2
abundance: NA
d_gene: NA
CDR3aa: CASSQTLIYGYTF
CDR3nt: TGTGCCAGCAGCCAAACCCTAATCTATGGCTACACCTTC

v_gene: TRBV5-1
j_gene: TRBJ1-1
abundance: NA
d_gene: NA
CDR3aa: CASSPIEQAGAEAFF
CDR3nt: TGCGCCAGCAGCCCAATTGAACAGGCGGGGGCTGAAGCTTTCTTT

v_gene: TRBV7-2
j_gene: TRBJ2-7
abundance: NA
d_gene: TRBD2
CDR3aa: CASSPGGSYEQYF
CDR3nt: TGTGCCAGCTCTCCCGGGGGGTCCTACGAGCAGTACTTC

v_gene: TRBV20-1
j_gene: TRBJ1-3
abundance: NA
d_gene: NA
CDR3aa: CSASGGERNTIYF
CDR3nt: TGCAGTGCCAGTGGGGGCGAAAGGAACACCATATATTTT

v_gene: TRBV7-6
j_gene: TRBJ2-5
abundance: NA
d_gene: NA
CDR3aa: CASSQNFQGKETQYF
CDR3nt: TGTGCCAGCAGCCAAAATTTTCAGGGGAAAGAGACCCAGTACTTC

v_gene: TRBV7-3
j_gene: TRBJ2-2
abundance: NA
d_gene: TRBD2
CDR3aa: CASSPPGGNTGELFF
CDR3nt: TGTGCCAGCAGCCCCCCGGGGGGGAACACCGGGGAGCTGTTTTTT

v_gene: TRBV2
j_gene: TRBJ2-7
abundance: NA
d_gene: TRBD1
CDR3aa: CASRGQGVTYEQYF
CDR3nt: TGTGCCAGCAGGGGACAGGGGGTCACCTACGAGCAGTACTTC

v_gene: TRBV7-2
j_gene: TRBJ2-3
abundance: NA
d_gene: NA
CDR3aa: CASIGPSASTDTQYF
CDR3nt: TGTGCCAGCATCGGGCCCTCCGCTAGCACAGATACGCAGTATTTT

v_gene: TRBV5-6
j_gene: TRBJ1-6
abundance: NA
d_gene: NA
CDR3aa: CASSLNGRVLHF
CDR3nt: TGTGCCAGCAGCTTGAACGGGCGGGTCCTCCACTTT

v_gene: TRBV7-2
j_gene: TRBJ2-5
abundance: NA
d_gene: TRBD1
CDR3aa: CASSLVGSGQGIMLTQYF
CDR3nt: TGTGCCAGCAGCTTAGTGGGAAGTGGACAGGGGATCATGTTGACCCAGTACTTC

v_gene: TRBV7-2
j_gene: TRBJ2-2
abundance: NA
d_gene: NA
CDR3aa: CASSSVVRARTGELFF
CDR3nt: TGTGCCAGCAGCTCGGTTGTGCGGGCGCGAACCGGGGAGCTGTTTTTT

v_gene: TRBV7-9
j_gene: TRBJ2-5
abundance: NA
d_gene: NA
CDR3aa: CASSPIRQETQYF
CDR3nt: TGTGCCAGCAGCCCTATCCGACAAGAGACCCAGTACTTC

v_gene: TRBV10-3
j_gene: TRBJ2-3
abundance: NA
d_gene: TRBD1
CDR3aa: CAISGGQTGTDTQYF
CDR3nt: TGTGCCATCAGTGGGGGACAGACAGGAACAGATACGCAGTATTTT

v_gene: TRBV9
j_gene: TRBJ2-1
abundance: NA
d_gene: NA
CDR3aa: CASSVKGGWNYNEQFF
CDR3nt: TGTGCCAGCAGCGTAAAGGGCGGGTGGAACTACAATGAGCAGTTCTTC

v_gene: TRBV27
j_gene: TRBJ2-2
abundance: NA
d_gene: TRBD1
CDR3aa: CASAILRQGYTGELFF
CDR3nt: TGTGCCAGCGCAATCCTTAGACAGGGGTACACCGGGGAGCTGTTTTTT

v_gene: TRBV18
j_gene: TRBJ1-2
abundance: NA
d_gene: NA
CDR3aa: CASSLGKEGYTF
CDR3nt: TGTGCCAGCTCACTTGGGAAGGAGGGCTACACCTTC

v_gene: TRBV27
j_gene: TRBJ1-1
abundance: once
d_gene: NA
CDR3aa: CASSLSIETEAFF
CDR3nt: TGTGCCAGCAGTTTATCGATAGAGACTGAAGCTTTCTTT

v_gene: TRBV5-6
j_gene: TRBJ1-4
abundance: NA
d_gene: NA
CDR3aa: CASSLAGISTNEKLFF
CDR3nt: TGTGCCAGCAGCTTGGCCGGCATCTCAACTAATGAAAAACTGTTTTTT

v_gene: TRBV5-1
j_gene: TRBJ2-3
abundance: NA
d_gene: TRBD2
CDR3aa: CASSPSGGSGDTQYF
CDR3nt: TGCGCCAGCAGTCCCAGCGGGGGATCAGGGGATACGCAGTATTTT

v_gene: TRBV6-5
j_gene: TRBJ1-5
abundance: NA
d_gene: TRBD1
CDR3aa: CASRAGTGLDQPQHF
CDR3nt: TGTGCCAGCAGAGCCGGGACAGGGCTGGATCAGCCCCAGCATTTT

v_gene: TRBV5-4
j_gene: TRBJ2-1
abundance: NA
d_gene: NA
CDR3aa: CASSLGQGGNNEQFF
CDR3nt: TGTGCCAGCAGCTTGGGGCAGGGGGGGAACAATGAGCAGTTCTTC

v_gene: TRBV10-3
j_gene: TRBJ2-1
abundance: once
d_gene: TRBD2
CDR3aa: CAINTGLAGPNEQFF
CDR3nt: TGTGCCATCAATACAGGACTAGCGGGGCCCAATGAGCAGTTCTTC

v_gene: TRBV27
j_gene: TRBJ1-3
abundance: NA
d_gene: NA
CDR3aa: CASRALGEGSGNTIYF
CDR3nt: TGTGCCAGCAGAGCCCTTGGAGAGGGCTCTGGAAACACCATATATTTT

v_gene: TRBV30
j_gene: TRBJ1-5
abundance: NA
d_gene: TRBD1
CDR3aa: CAWSVTGAANQPQHF
CDR3nt: TGTGCCTGGAGTGTGACAGGGGCGGCCAATCAGCCCCAGCATTTT

v_gene: TRBV5-1
j_gene: TRBJ1-4
abundance: NA
d_gene: TRBD1
CDR3aa: CASSRDRADEKLFF
CDR3nt: TGCGCCAGCAGCCGGGACAGGGCGGATGAAAAACTGTTTTTT

v_gene: TRBV10-3
j_gene: TRBJ1-2
abundance: NA
d_gene: NA
CDR3aa: CAISGDGAGDRDYGYTF
CDR3nt: TGTGCCATCAGCGGTGATGGGGCGGGGGACCGAGACTATGGCTACACCTTC

v_gene: TRBV6-5
j_gene: TRBJ1-5
abundance: NA
d_gene: NA
CDR3aa: CASSLYGDFQPQHF
CDR3nt: TGTGCCAGCAGCCTTTACGGAGATTTTCAGCCCCAGCATTTT

v_gene: TRBV2
j_gene: TRBJ1-4
abundance: NA
d_gene: TRBD1
CDR3aa: CASSRDRESANEKLFF
CDR3nt: TGTGCCAGCAGTCGGGACAGGGAGTCGGCTAATGAAAAACTGTTTTTT

v_gene: TRBV6-2/TRBV6-3
j_gene: TRBJ2-3
abundance: NA
d_gene: NA
CDR3aa: CASSYLGGRDTQYF
CDR3nt: TGTGCCAGCAGTTACCTGGGGGGGCGAGATACGCAGTATTTT

v_gene: TRBV19
j_gene: TRBJ1-1
abundance: NA
d_gene: NA
CDR3aa: CASSMRGRNTEAFF
CDR3nt: TGTGCCAGTAGTATGAGGGGACGGAACACTGAAGCTTTCTTT

v_gene: TRBV27
j_gene: TRBJ2-7
abundance: NA
d_gene: NA
CDR3aa: CASSRTLGEQYF
CDR3nt: TGTGCCAGCAGTCGTACGCTGGGGGAGCAGTACTTC

v_gene: TRBV19
j_gene: TRBJ1-2
abundance: NA
d_gene: NA
CDR3aa: CASSPLVGANYGYTF
CDR3nt: TGTGCCAGTAGTCCGTTGGTAGGGGCTAACTATGGCTACACCTTC

v_gene: TRBV4-2
j_gene: TRBJ2-7
abundance: few
d_gene: NA
CDR3aa: CASSQVSRAGATPLEQYF
CDR3nt: TGTGCCAGCAGCCAAGTTAGTCGCGCGGGGGCCACTCCCCTGGAGCAGTACTTC

v_gene: TRBV29-1
j_gene: TRBJ1-1
abundance: NA
d_gene: NA
CDR3aa: CSSVVGRGNTEAFF
CDR3nt: TGCAGCTCAGTTGTGGGGAGAGGGAACACTGAAGCTTTCTTT

v_gene: TRBV19
j_gene: TRBJ1-5
abundance: NA
d_gene: TRBD1
CDR3aa: CASSPQGARNQPQHF
CDR3nt: TGTGCCAGTAGTCCACAGGGGGCCCGCAATCAGCCCCAGCATTTT

v_gene: TRBV18
j_gene: TRBJ1-1
abundance: NA
d_gene: TRBD1
CDR3aa: CASSPTGDTEAFF
CDR3nt: TGTGCCAGCTCACCTACAGGGGACACTGAAGCTTTCTTT

v_gene: TRBV29-1
j_gene: TRBJ2-5
abundance: once
d_gene: TRBD1
CDR3aa: CSVTGQGAGETQYF
CDR3nt: TGCAGCGTTACAGGACAGGGGGCTGGGGAGACCCAGTACTTC

v_gene: TRBV4-3
j_gene: TRBJ2-1
abundance: NA
d_gene: TRBD2
CDR3aa: CASSRKYSGGGEQFF
CDR3nt: TGCGCCAGCAGCCGCAAATATAGCGGGGGGGGTGAGCAGTTCTTC

v_gene: TRBV5-5
j_gene: TRBJ2-7
abundance: NA
d_gene: NA
CDR3aa: CASGLRRDDYEQYF
CDR3nt: TGTGCCAGCGGACTGCGCCGGGACGACTACGAGCAGTACTTC

v_gene: TRBV7-3
j_gene: TRBJ2-3
abundance: NA
d_gene: NA
CDR3aa: CASSLMVPPADTQYF
CDR3nt: TGTGCCAGCAGCTTAATGGTACCCCCCGCAGATACGCAGTATTTT

v_gene: TRBV29-1
j_gene: TRBJ2-5
abundance: once
d_gene: TRBD1
CDR3aa: CSGGTGWGETQYF
CDR3nt: TGCAGCGGAGGGACAGGGTGGGGGGAGACCCAGTACTTC

v_gene: TRBV4-3
j_gene: TRBJ1-2
abundance: NA
d_gene: NA
CDR3aa: CASSQEFPAANYGYTF
CDR3nt: TGCGCCAGCAGCCAAGAATTCCCAGCAGCTAACTATGGCTACACCTTC

v_gene: TRBV7-8
j_gene: TRBJ2-7
abundance: NA
d_gene: TRBD1
CDR3aa: CASSSRQGRINEQYF
CDR3nt: TGTGCCAGCAGCTCCAGACAGGGTAGAATCAACGAGCAGTACTTC